This T cell receptor beta chain was sequenced for a study of cytomegalovirus exposure and HLA in healthy donors. The PCR made use of 60 Vbeta and 13 Jbeta primers. Produced via immunoSEQ multiplex PCR; TCRdb's table is partial and in-frame only. This table holds over 150,000 clones, about 85% found once. Looked up from germline, CDR1 is SGHRS and CDR2 is YFSETQ. There are 14 residues in the CDR3. The V gene lost 0 bases and the J gene lost 2 bases, with 8 bases spanning the gap. Worth noting for this clone: Distinct nucleotide sequences in the sample also encode this CDR3.

This rearrangement joins TRBV5-1 to TRBJ1-1; tentative D call: TRBD1 (6 bases). Sequenced sample: PBMCs. The sequence was obtained from a young man in good health and CMV-seropositive. The CDR3 sequence: CASSLDRANTEAFF. CDR3 sequence (DNA): TGCGCCAGCAGCTTGGACAGGGCAAACACTGAAGCTTTCTTT. The full variable domain, rest sourced from reference TRBV5-1 and TRBJ1-1, is KAGVTQTPRYLIKTRGQQVTLSCSPISGHRSVSWYQQTPGQGLQFLFEYFSETQRNKGNFPGRFSGRQFSNSRSEMNVSTLELGDSALYLCASSLDRANTEAFFGQGTRLTVV.